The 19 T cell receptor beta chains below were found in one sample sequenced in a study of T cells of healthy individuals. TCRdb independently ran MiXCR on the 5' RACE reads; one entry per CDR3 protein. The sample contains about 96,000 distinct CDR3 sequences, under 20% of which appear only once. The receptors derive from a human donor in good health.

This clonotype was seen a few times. The CDR3 loop is CASSPPRSGGKETQYF. For the CDR3, the DNA is TGTGCCAGCTCACCACCGAGGAGCGGGGGGAAGGAGACCCAGTACTTC. This chain connects TRBV18 to TRBJ2-5, with 9 bases matching TRBD2. The CDR3 is 16 amino acids. Germline V gene sequence: CDR1 KGHSH, CDR2 LQKENI. V was clipped by 0 bases and J by 5 bases; unmatched bases: 7.

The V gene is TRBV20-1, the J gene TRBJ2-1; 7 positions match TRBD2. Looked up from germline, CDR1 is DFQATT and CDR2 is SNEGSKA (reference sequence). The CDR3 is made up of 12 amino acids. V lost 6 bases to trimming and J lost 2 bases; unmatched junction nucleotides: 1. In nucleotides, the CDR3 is TGCAGTGCGGGGGGGGCCTACAATGAGCAGTTCTTC. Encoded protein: CSAGGAYNEQFF.

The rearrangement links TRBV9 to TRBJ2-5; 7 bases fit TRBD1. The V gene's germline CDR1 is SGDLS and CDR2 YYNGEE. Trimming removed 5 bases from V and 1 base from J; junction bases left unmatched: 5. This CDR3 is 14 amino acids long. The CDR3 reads CASSRQGSQETQYF. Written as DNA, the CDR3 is TGTGCCAGCAGTCGACAGGGTAGCCAAGAGACCCAGTACTTC.

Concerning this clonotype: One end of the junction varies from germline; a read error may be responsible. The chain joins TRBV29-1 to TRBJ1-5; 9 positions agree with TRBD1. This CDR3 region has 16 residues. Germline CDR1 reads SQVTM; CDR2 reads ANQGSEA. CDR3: CNVEEQGAKGNQPQHF. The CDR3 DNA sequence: TGCAACGTTGAAGAACAGGGGGCAAAAGGCAATCAGCCCCAGCATTTT.

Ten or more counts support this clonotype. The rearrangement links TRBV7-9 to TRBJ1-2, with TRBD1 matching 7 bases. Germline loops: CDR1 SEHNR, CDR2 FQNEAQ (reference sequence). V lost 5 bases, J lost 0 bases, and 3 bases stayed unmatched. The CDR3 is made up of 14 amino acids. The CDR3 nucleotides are TGTGCCAGCAGCAAAGGACAGGCTAACTATGGCTACACCTTC. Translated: CASSKGQANYGYTF.

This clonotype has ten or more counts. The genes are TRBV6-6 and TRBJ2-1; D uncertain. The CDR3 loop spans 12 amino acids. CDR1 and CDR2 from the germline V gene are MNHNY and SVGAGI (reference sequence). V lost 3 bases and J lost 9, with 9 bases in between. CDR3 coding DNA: TGTGCCAGCAGTTATGGGCCAGCTGAGCAGTTCTTC. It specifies CASSYGPAEQFF.

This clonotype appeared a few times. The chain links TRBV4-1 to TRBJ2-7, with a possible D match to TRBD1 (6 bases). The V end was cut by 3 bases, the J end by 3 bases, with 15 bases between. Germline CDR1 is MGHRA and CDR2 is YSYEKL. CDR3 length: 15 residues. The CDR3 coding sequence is TGCGCCAGCAGCCAGCAATCGGACAGTAGCTACGAGCAGTACTTC. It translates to CASSQQSDSSYEQYF.

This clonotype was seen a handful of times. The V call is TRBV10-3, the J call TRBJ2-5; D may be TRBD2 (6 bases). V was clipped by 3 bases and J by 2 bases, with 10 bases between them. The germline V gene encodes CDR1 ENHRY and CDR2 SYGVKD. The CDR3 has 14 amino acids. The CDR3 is CAISEVGGQETQYF. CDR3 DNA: TGTGCCATCAGTGAAGTGGGGGGACAAGAGACCCAGTACTTC.

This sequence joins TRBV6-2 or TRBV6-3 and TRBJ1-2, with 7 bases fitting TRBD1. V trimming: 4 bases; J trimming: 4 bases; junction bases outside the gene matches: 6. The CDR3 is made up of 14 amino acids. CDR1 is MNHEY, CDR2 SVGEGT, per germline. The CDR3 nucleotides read TGTGCCAGCAGTTCGCCCGGGACAGTCTATGGCTACACCTTC. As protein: CASSSPGTVYGYTF.

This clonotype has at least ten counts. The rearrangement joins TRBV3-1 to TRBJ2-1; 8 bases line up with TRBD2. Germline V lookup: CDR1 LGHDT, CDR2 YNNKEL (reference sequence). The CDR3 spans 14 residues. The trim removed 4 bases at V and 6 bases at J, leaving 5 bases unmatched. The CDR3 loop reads CASSRQTSGNEQFF. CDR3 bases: TGTGCCAGCAGCCGCCAAACTAGCGGCAATGAGCAGTTCTTC.

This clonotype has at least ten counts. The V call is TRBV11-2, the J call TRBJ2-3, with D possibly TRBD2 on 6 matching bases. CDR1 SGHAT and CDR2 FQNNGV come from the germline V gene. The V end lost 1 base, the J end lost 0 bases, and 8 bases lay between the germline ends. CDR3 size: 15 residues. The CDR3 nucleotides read TGTGCCAGCAGCTTAGGGGGACTGAGCACAGATACGCAGTATTTT. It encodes CASSLGGLSTDTQYF.

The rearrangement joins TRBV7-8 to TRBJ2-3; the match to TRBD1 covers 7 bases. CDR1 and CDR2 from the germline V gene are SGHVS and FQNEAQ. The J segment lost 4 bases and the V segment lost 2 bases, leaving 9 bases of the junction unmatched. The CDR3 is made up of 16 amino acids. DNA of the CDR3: TGTGCCAGCAGCTTAACACCAGGGGGTAGCGCAGATACGCAGTATTTT. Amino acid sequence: CASSLTPGGSADTQYF.

The DNA of the CDR3 is TGTGCCAGCAGTTCCTCAGCGACAGGTAGAGATGAAAAACTGTTTTTT. It translates to CASSSSATGRDEKLFF. V gene TRBV28 combines with J gene TRBJ1-4; a possible D gene is TRBD1 (6 bases). This CDR3 is 16 amino acids long. With 4 bases removed from V and 6 bases from J, the gap between germline ends came to 18 bases. Germline V gene data show CDR1 as MDHEN and CDR2 as SYDVKM.

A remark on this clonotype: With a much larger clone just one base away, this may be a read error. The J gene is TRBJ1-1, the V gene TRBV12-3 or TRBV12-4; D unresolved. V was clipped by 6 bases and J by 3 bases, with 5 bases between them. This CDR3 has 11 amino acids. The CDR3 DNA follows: TGTGCCAGCAGCCGTTACACTGAAGCTTTCTTT. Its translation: CASSRYTEAFF.

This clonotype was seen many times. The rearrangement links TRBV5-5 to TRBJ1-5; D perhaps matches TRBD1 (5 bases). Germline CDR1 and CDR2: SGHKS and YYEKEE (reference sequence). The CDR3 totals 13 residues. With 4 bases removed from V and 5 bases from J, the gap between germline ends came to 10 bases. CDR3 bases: TGTGCCAGCAGCCCAGGAGGGGATCAGCCCCAGCATTTT. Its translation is CASSPGGDQPQHF.

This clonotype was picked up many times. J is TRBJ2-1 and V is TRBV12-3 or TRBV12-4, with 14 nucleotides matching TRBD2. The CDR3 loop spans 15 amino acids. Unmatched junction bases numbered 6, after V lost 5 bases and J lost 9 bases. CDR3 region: CASSQGLAGVLEQFF. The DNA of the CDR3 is TGTGCCAGCAGTCAGGGACTAGCGGGAGTTCTTGAGCAGTTCTTC.

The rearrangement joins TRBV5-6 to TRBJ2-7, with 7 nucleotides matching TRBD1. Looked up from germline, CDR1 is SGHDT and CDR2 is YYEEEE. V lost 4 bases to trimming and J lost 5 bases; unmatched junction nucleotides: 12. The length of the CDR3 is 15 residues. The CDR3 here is CASSPRRQGINEQYF. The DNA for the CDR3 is TGTGCCAGCAGCCCACGTCGACAGGGTATCAACGAGCAGTACTTC.

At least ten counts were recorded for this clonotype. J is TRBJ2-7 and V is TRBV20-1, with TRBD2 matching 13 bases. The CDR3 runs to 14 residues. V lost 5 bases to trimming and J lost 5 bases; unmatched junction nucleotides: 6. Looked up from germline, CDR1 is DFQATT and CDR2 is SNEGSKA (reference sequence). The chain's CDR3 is CSALAGTSGNEQYF. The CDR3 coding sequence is TGCAGTGCTCTGGCCGGGACTAGCGGGAACGAGCAGTACTTC.

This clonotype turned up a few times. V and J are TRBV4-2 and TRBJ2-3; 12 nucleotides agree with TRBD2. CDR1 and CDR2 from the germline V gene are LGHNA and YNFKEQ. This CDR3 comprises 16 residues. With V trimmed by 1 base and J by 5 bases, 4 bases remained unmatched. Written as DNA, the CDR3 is TGTGCCAGCAGCCAAGTCCTAGCGGGAGGGCAAGATACGCAGTATTTT. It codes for CASSQVLAGGQDTQYF.